A single TCR beta chain is shown here with its context. The antigen it binds to is not known. The junction differs from germline at one of its ends, possibly a read error. This sample is drawn from a study of T cell repertoires in cytomegalovirus infection (dated by TCRdb to between 2017 and 2020). Regarding the research as a whole: Alongside well-studied HLA-B-restricted epitopes, the peptide stimulations were aimed at recently identified HLA-C-restricted CMV epitopes, whose presentation resists viral immunomodulation. Donor HLA type was relevant to the analysis, as public TCR beta signatures indicated carriage of CMV infection together with the matching HLA type.

Beyond this particular receptor, the publication reports: In both this cohort and an independent roughly 330-donor cohort, the cumulative frequency of public TCR beta family members distinguished carriers of CMV infection plus the relevant HLA type. The ex vivo response was dominated by HLA-C-restricted CMV-specific TCR beta clonotypes, and the single most frequent clonotype in two of eight donors was supplied by these HLA-C-restricted clonotypes.

TCRdb shows the sequencer as Illumina HiSeq 1500. Using fastp trimming at Q25 and MiXCR clonotype assembly, TCRdb reanalyzed the public sequencing data and kept in-frame beta chains. CDR3 protein duplicates are merged, each entry listing the most common genes and DNA. This sample comprises a few hundred thousand distinct CDR3 sequences, about 40% of them detected only once. The ten largest clones take up around 46% of the sample. The CDR3 holds 12 amino acids from the cysteine to the phenylalanine. CDR3 DNA only is kept here, 36 bases in frame from base 1. From the germline V gene, CDR1 is SNHLY and CDR2 is FYNNEI. This specimen's treatment or condition label, per the study, means: in vitro stimulation with specific CMV peptide epitopes to enrich CMV-specific T cells.

This sample comprised cultured PBMCs, obtained from culture after CMV antigen stimulation. Recombination connected TRBV2 to TRBJ2-7; there is no confident call for the D gene. The sequence derives from a human donor in good health (CMV status not recorded). Some clones in this sample may be carry-over from other donors' samples. The DNA sequence is TGTGCCAGCAGGGCCGGACCGAACACTCAGCACTTC. It codes for CASRAGPNTQHF.